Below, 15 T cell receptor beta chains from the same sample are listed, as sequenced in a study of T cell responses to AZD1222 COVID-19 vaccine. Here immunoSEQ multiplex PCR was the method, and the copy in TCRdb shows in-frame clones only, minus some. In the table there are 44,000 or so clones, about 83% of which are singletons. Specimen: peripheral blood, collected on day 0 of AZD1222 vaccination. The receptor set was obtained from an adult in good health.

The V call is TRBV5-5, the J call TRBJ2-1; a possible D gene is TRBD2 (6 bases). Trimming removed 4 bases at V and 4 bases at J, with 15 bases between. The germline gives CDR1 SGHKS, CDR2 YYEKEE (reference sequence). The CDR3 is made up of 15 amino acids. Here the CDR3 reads CASSLRVAGYNEQFF. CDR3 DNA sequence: TGTGCCAGCAGCCTTCGCGTCGCGGGGTACAATGAGCAGTTCTTC. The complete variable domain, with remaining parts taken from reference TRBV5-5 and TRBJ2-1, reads DAGVTQSPTHLIKTRGQQVTLRCSPISGHKSVSWYQQVLGQGPQFIFQYYEKEERGRGNFPDRFSARQFPNYSSELNVNALLLGDSALYLCASSLRVAGYNEQFFGPGTRLTVL.

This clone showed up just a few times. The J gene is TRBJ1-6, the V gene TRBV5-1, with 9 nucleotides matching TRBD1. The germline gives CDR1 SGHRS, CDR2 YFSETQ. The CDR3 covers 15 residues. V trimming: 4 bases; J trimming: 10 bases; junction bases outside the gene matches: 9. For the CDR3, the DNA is TGCGCCAGCAGCCCGACCGGGACAGGGAAGTCACCCCTCCACTTT. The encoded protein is CASSPTGTGKSPLHF. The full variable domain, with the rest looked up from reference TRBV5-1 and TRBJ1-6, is KAGVTQTPRYLIKTRGQQVTLSCSPISGHRSVSWYQQTPGQGLQFLFEYFSETQRNKGNFPGRFSGRQFSNSRSEMNVSTLELGDSALYLCASSPTGTGKSPLHFGNGTRLTVT.

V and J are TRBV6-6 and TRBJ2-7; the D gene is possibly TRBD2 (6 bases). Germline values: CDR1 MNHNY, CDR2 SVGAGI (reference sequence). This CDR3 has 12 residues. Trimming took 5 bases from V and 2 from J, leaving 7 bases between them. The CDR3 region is CASSAGPYEQYF. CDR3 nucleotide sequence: TGTGCCAGCAGTGCGGGGCCCTACGAGCAGTACTTC.

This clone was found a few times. CDR3 in amino acids: CASSPGPDQYF. The CDR3 DNA reads as TGTGCCAGCAGTCCCGGACCAGACCAGTATTTT. The chain uses TRBV12-3 or TRBV12-4 and TRBJ2-3; D unresolved. The CDR3 sequence is 11 residues long. With 5 bases removed from V and 12 bases from J, the gap between germline ends came to 12 bases.

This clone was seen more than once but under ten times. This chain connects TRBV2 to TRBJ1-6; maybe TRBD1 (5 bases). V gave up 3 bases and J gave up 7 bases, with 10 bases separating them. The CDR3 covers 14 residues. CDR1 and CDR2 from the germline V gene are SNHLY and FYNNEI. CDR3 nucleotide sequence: TGTGCCAGCAGTGATTGGGGCTACAATTCACCCCTCCACTTT. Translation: CASSDWGYNSPLHF.

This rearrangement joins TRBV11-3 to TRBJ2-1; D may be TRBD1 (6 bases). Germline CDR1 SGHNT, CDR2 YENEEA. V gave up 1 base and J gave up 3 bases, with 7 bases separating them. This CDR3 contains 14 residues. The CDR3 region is CASSLAGVYNEQFF. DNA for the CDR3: TGTGCCAGCAGCTTAGCAGGGGTCTACAATGAGCAGTTCTTC.

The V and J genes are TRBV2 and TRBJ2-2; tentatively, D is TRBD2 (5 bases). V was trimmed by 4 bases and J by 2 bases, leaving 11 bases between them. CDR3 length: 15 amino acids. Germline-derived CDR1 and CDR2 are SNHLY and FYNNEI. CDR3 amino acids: CASSVGLTNTGELFF. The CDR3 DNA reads TGTGCCAGCAGTGTAGGACTTACCAACACCGGGGAGCTGTTTTTT.

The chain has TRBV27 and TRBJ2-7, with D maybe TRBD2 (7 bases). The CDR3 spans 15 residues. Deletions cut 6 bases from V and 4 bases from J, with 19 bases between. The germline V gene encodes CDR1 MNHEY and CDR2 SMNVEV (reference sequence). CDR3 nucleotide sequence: TGTGCCAGCAGCCCCGGGGGCGGGAGCGCTTACGAGCAGTACTTC. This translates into CASSPGGGSAYEQYF.

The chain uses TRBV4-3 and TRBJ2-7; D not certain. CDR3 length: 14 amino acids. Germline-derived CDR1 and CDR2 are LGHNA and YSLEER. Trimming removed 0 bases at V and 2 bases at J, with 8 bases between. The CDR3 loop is CASSQDLAAYEQYF. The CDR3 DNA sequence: TGCGCCAGCAGCCAAGATCTGGCAGCCTACGAGCAGTACTTC.

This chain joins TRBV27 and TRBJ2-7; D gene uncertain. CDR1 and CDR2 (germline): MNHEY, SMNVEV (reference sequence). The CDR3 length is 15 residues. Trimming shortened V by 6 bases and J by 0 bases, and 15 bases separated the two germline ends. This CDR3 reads CASSALRHGSYEQYF. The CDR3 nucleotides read TGTGCCAGCAGCGCACTCCGCCATGGCTCCTACGAGCAGTACTTC.

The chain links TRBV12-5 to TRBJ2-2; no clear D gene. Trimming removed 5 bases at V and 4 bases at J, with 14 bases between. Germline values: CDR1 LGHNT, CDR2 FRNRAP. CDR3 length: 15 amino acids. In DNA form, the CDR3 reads TGTGCTAGTGGTCCCTCAGGAGCGAGCACCGGGGAGCTGTTTTTT. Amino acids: CASGPSGASTGELFF.

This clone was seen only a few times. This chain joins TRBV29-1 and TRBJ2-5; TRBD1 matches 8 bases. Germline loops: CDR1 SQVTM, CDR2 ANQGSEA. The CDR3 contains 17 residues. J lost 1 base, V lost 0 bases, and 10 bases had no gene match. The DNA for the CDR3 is TGCAGCGTTGAAGATGATCCGCAGGGGGCTCGCCAAGAGACCCAGTACTTC. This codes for CSVEDDPQGARQETQYF.

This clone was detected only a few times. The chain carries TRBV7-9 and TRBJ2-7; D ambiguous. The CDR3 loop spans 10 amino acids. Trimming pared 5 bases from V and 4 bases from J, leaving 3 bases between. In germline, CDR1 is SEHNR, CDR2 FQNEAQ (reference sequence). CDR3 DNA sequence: TGTGCCAGCAGCAATTACGAGCAGTACTTC. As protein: CASSNYEQYF.

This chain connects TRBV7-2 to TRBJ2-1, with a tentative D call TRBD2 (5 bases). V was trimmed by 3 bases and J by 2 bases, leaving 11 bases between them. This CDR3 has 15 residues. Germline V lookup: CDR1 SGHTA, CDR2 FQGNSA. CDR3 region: CASSFSGSAYNEQFF. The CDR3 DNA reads TGTGCCAGCAGCTTTTCGGGGAGCGCCTACAATGAGCAGTTCTTC.

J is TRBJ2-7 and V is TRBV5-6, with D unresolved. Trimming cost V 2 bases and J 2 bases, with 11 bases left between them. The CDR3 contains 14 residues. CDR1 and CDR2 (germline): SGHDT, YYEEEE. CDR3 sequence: CASSFSSLPYEQYF. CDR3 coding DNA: TGTGCCAGCAGCTTCTCGAGCCTCCCCTACGAGCAGTACTTC.